These 28 T cell receptor beta chains share one sample of origin, sequenced in a study of T cell responses to AZD1222 COVID-19 vaccine. Sequenced by immunoSEQ multiplex PCR; TCRdb stores in-frame clones only, minus some. Of 120,000 or so clones listed, about 88% are singletons. The sequences come from peripheral blood, collected 28 days after the second AZD1222 dose. These receptors were collected from an adult who received the AZD1222 COVID-19 vaccine.

This chain joins TRBV29-1 and TRBJ1-3; TRBD1 is a possible D gene (6 bases). The CDR3 loop spans 15 amino acids. V lost 0 bases, J lost 3 bases, and 12 bases lay in between. Germline CDR1 SQVTM, CDR2 ANQGSEA. CDR3 sequence reads: CSVEDQRTVGNTIYF. DNA of the CDR3: TGCAGCGTTGAAGATCAACGGACAGTTGGAAACACCATATATTTT.

This clone appeared once. The CDR3 sequence is CASSPGQVYGYTF. DNA for the CDR3: TGTGCCAGCAGCCCGGGACAGGTCTATGGCTACACCTTC. The V and J genes are TRBV28 and TRBJ1-2; 8 nucleotides align to TRBD1. The V gene end was trimmed by 6 bases and the J gene end by 4 bases; junction bases not matched to a gene: 4. The germline gives CDR1 MDHEN, CDR2 SYDVKM. CDR3 length: 13 amino acids.

This chain uses TRBV11-1 with TRBJ1-1; a possible D gene is TRBD1 (6 bases). V dropped 4 bases and J dropped 1 base, with 13 bases sitting between them. Germline V lookup: CDR1 SGHAT, CDR2 FQDESV (reference sequence). The CDR3 is 15 amino acids. The chain's CDR3 is CASSYEQGWNTEAFF. The CDR3 coding sequence is TGTGCCAGCAGCTACGAACAGGGATGGAACACTGAAGCTTTCTTT.

The chain uses TRBV20-1 and TRBJ1-5; no definite D call. CDR1 is DFQATT, CDR2 SNEGSKA, per germline (reference sequence). The V end lost 3 bases, the J end lost 4 bases, and 13 bases lay between the germline ends. The CDR3 consists of 14 residues. CDR3: CSASEAQRNQPQHF. CDR3 nucleotide sequence: TGCAGTGCTAGTGAGGCACAGAGAAATCAGCCCCAGCATTTT.

This clone was seen a single time. The chain carries TRBV15 and TRBJ2-3, with unresolved D. Germline V gene sequence: CDR1 LNHNV, CDR2 YYDKDF (reference sequence). The CDR3 is 15 amino acids. Trimming left V 2 bases short and J 0 bases short, with 9 bases between. In DNA, the CDR3 is TGTGCCACCAGCAGACCTGGAGTTAGCACAGATACGCAGTATTTT. Protein sequence: CATSRPGVSTDTQYF.

The chain uses TRBV19 and TRBJ1-5; TRBD1 is a possible D gene (5 bases). V was shortened by 4 bases and J by 0 bases, with 10 bases between the two germline ends. The germline gives CDR1 LNHDA, CDR2 SQIVND (reference sequence). The CDR3 is made up of 15 amino acids. In DNA, the CDR3 is TGTGCCAGTAGTAGGGACGGTACTAGCAATCAGCCCCAGCATTTT. It specifies CASSRDGTSNQPQHF.

The chain combines TRBV6-6 with TRBJ2-2; unclear D gene. V lost 1 base and J 1 base, leaving 7 bases between the germline ends. Germline V gene data show CDR1 as MNHNY and CDR2 as SVGAGI (reference sequence). The CDR3 is made up of 15 amino acids. Written as DNA, the CDR3 is TGTGCCAGCAGTTACTTGGGCGGGAACACCGGGGAGCTGTTTTTT. This encodes CASSYLGGNTGELFF.

The chain couples TRBV19 to TRBJ2-3; tentative D call: TRBD2 (6 bases). CDR3 size: 14 residues. Trimming removed 3 bases at V and 5 bases at J, with 12 bases between. CDR1 is LNHDA, CDR2 SQIVND, per germline (reference sequence). CDR3 loop: CASSISGLRDTQYF. CDR3 nucleotide sequence: TGTGCCAGTAGTATCTCGGGACTCCGAGATACGCAGTATTTT.

Here the CDR3 reads CASSQGDRLNTEAFF. CDR3 bases: TGCGCCAGCAGCCAAGGGGACAGACTGAACACTGAAGCTTTCTTT. This chain uses TRBV4-3 with TRBJ1-1, with TRBD1 matching over 7 bases. This CDR3 region has 15 residues. V lost 1 base, J lost 0 bases, and 2 bases stayed unmatched. Germline V gene lookup returns CDR1 LGHNA and CDR2 YSLEER.

This sequence joins TRBV5-6 and TRBJ1-2; D not resolved. This CDR3 has 13 amino acids. With 1 base removed from V and 4 bases from J, the gap between germline ends came to 8 bases. CDR1 and CDR2 from the germline V gene are SGHDT and YYEEEE. The CDR3 nucleotides read TGTGCCAGCAGCTTGACGGAGTTCTATGGCTACACCTTC. Translated: CASSLTEFYGYTF.

This chain links TRBV7-9 with TRBJ2-3; D might be TRBD2 (5 bases). The germline V gene has CDR1 SEHNR and CDR2 FQNEAQ (reference sequence). This CDR3 is built from 11 residues. V shed 7 bases and J shed 11 bases, with 13 bases lying between them. CDR3 sequence (DNA): TGTGCCAGCACGGGAAACCCCGAGCAGTATTTT. This gives the protein CASTGNPEQYF.

The rearrangement uses TRBV5-5 and TRBJ2-3; D unclear. The CDR3 is 16 residues long. Looked up from germline, CDR1 is SGHKS and CDR2 is YYEKEE (reference sequence). V was clipped by 3 bases and J by 6 bases, with 20 bases between them. CDR3: CASSSKGPLQYDTQYF. The CDR3, as DNA: TGTGCCAGCAGCTCTAAGGGCCCACTTCAGTACGATACGCAGTATTTT.

The genes are TRBV6-5 and TRBJ2-5; 7 bases align to TRBD1. Germline loops: CDR1 MNHEY, CDR2 SVGAGI. The CDR3 consists of 14 residues. The trim removed 5 bases at V and 5 bases at J, leaving 8 bases unmatched. CDR3 in amino acids: CASSRQGGGETQYF. CDR3 coding DNA: TGTGCCAGCAGTCGACAGGGCGGCGGGGAGACCCAGTACTTC.

This clone showed up just a few times. This sequence joins TRBV2 and TRBJ1-6, with TRBD1 matching over 9 bases. This CDR3 has 15 residues. Germline CDR1 is SNHLY and CDR2 is FYNNEI. The junction had 5 bases not matched to a gene; V was cut back by 3 bases and J by 8 bases. The CDR3 DNA follows: TGTGCCAGCAGTGATAGGACAGGGGACCATTCACCCCTCCACTTT. Its translation: CASSDRTGDHSPLHF.

The V and J genes are TRBV29-1 and TRBJ2-7; a weak D match, TRBD2 (5 bases). Germline values: CDR1 SQVTM, CDR2 ANQGSEA. Trimming cost V 1 base and J 7 bases, with 11 bases left between them. The CDR3 sequence is 12 residues long. Here the CDR3 DNA reads TGCAGCGTTGAAGCCGGGGTGGGGGAGCAGTACTTC. This encodes CSVEAGVGEQYF.

This clone was detected only once. The genes are TRBV4-1 and TRBJ1-2; possibly TRBD1 for D (5 bases). The CDR3 totals 17 residues. V was shortened by 1 base and J by 4 bases, with 19 bases between the two germline ends. CDR1 is MGHRA and CDR2 is YSYEKL in the germline V gene. DNA of the CDR3: TGCGCCAGCAGCCAAGGGGGGTCCAGAGGAAACTCCTATGGCTACACCTTC. It codes for CASSQGGSRGNSYGYTF.

This clone showed up just once. The V call is TRBV5-8, the J call TRBJ2-6; D not certain. Trimming took 3 bases from V and 4 from J, leaving 8 bases between them. CDR1 and CDR2 from the germline V gene are SGHTS and YDEGEE. The length of the CDR3 is 14 residues. CDR3 DNA: TGTGCCAGCAGCTCAAGGACCGGGGCCAACGTCCTGACTTTC. Translation: CASSSRTGANVLTF.

The rearrangement links TRBV9 to TRBJ2-7, with D hard to call. There are 13 residues in the CDR3. With 0 bases removed from V and 6 bases from J, the gap between germline ends came to 10 bases. Germline V lookup: CDR1 SGDLS, CDR2 YYNGEE. The CDR3 bases are TGTGCCAGCAGCGTAGTTAAAGGTGGCGAGCAGTACTTC. Amino acids: CASSVVKGGEQYF.

This clone has a single count. The chain couples TRBV14 to TRBJ2-1; a weak D match, TRBD1 (5 bases). CDR1 and CDR2 (germline): SGHDN, FVKESK. The length of the CDR3 is 16 residues. V shed 3 bases and J shed 2 bases, with 14 bases lying between them. The CDR3 nucleotides read TGTGCCAGCAGCCACTGGACATCGTCGGCCTACAATGAGCAGTTCTTC. Translation: CASSHWTSSAYNEQFF.

V and J are TRBV11-2 and TRBJ1-2; D is undetermined. The CDR3 runs to 15 residues. V was clipped by 5 bases and J by 2 bases, with 15 bases between them. Germline V CDR1 and CDR2: SGHAT, FQNNGV. For the CDR3, the DNA is TGTGCCAGCAGCCAGAATGGTGGCGGAAACTATGGCTACACCTTC. It yields the protein CASSQNGGGNYGYTF.

V usage is TRBV30 and J usage is TRBJ1-3, with no clear D. V lost 2 bases and J 1 base, leaving 18 bases between the germline ends. This CDR3 has 17 residues. Germline V gene lookup returns CDR1 GTSNPN and CDR2 SVGIG (reference sequence). DNA for the CDR3: TGTGCCTGGAGTTCTCCAAATCCGCCGGGATCTGGAAACACCATATATTTT. Its translation: CAWSSPNPPGSGNTIYF.

The chain joins TRBV12-3 or TRBV12-4 to TRBJ2-5; 10 nucleotides line up with TRBD1. The CDR3 sequence is 13 residues long. V shed 10 bases and J 5 bases; nucleotides not matched to a gene: 7. CDR3 in amino acids: CATRTGGVETQYF. The CDR3 bases are TGTGCCACCCGGACAGGGGGAGTGGAGACCCAGTACTTC.

The V gene is TRBV24-1, the J gene TRBJ1-1, with 7 nucleotides matching TRBD1. Trimming removed 3 bases from V and 10 bases from J; junction bases left unmatched: 10. Looked up from germline, CDR1 is KGHDR and CDR2 is SFDVKD. The CDR3 extends over 14 amino acids. The CDR3 nucleotides are TGTGCCACCAGTGATGGCAGGGGGGCCTTAGTAGCTTTCTTT. This translates into CATSDGRGALVAFF.

The genes are TRBV4-2 and TRBJ2-5; a possible D gene is TRBD2 (6 bases). V lost 4 bases, J lost 4 bases, and 16 bases lay in between. The CDR3 has 15 amino acids. CDR1 is LGHNA, CDR2 YNFKEQ, per germline. CDR3 loop: CASSPLSRGGETQYF. CDR3 sequence (DNA): TGTGCCAGCAGCCCCCTCAGCCGGGGAGGAGAGACCCAGTACTTC.

For the CDR3, the DNA is TGCAGCGTTATGCAGGGAAATAATTCACCCCTCCACTTT. Translation: CSVMQGNNSPLHF. The rearrangement joins TRBV29-1 to TRBJ1-6; D perhaps matches TRBD1 (5 bases). Between the trimmed V and J ends, which lost 5 bases and 5 bases, there was a span of 10 bases. The CDR3 loop spans 13 amino acids. Germline V lookup: CDR1 SQVTM, CDR2 ANQGSEA.

V is TRBV29-1 and J is TRBJ2-7; 10 bases are shared with TRBD1. Germline V lookup: CDR1 SQVTM, CDR2 ANQGSEA. The CDR3 has 15 amino acids. V lost 5 bases and J lost 1; bases outside the gene matches: 8. CDR3 protein: CSVKGTGAHSYEQYF. CDR3 in DNA: TGCAGCGTTAAAGGGACAGGGGCCCATTCCTACGAGCAGTACTTC.

The V gene is TRBV6-2 or TRBV6-3, the J gene TRBJ2-7; TRBD2 might be the D (5 bases). V dropped 5 bases and J dropped 0 bases, with 14 bases sitting between them. Germline CDR1 is MNHEY and CDR2 is SVGEGT. The CDR3 is made up of 15 amino acids. The CDR3 reads CASSKPASYSYEQYF. The CDR3 DNA reads TGTGCCAGCAGTAAGCCCGCTAGCTACTCCTACGAGCAGTACTTC.

V usage is TRBV19 and J usage is TRBJ2-5, with 9 bases matching TRBD2. CDR3 length: 14 residues. The ends lost 4 bases at V and 2 bases at J; junction bases unmatched: 2. CDR1 and CDR2 from the germline V gene are LNHDA and SQIVND (reference sequence). CDR3 in DNA: TGTGCCAGTAGTAGGGGACTAGCTCAAGAGACCCAGTACTTC. Residues: CASSRGLAQETQYF.